This T cell receptor (beta chain) was obtained from a study of shared clonotypes between healthy human individuals. Turning to the study itself: Those who served as donors were two women and three men between the ages of 18 and 49.

This clone was counted a single time. Its antigen is undetermined. The assay was carried out at the deep level. Libraries were prepared by immunoSEQ multiplex PCR; TCRdb keeps only in-frame clonotypes and omits some of them. The sample carries more than 2 million clones, around 93% recorded once. General study points: In this cohort, only blood was sampled, and tissue repertoires likely differ.

The naive CD8 population came from CD45RO-negative cells selected for CCR7, without terminally differentiated effector memory CD45RA+ cells. Input material: naive CD8+ T cells from PBMCs. The clonotype was recovered from a man between 18 and 35 years old in good health. Some clones in this sample may be carry-over from other donors' samples.

The CDR3 bases are TGTGCCAGCAGTTTACGGGCAGGGGGCGCCTGGTACGAGCAGTACTTC. Protein: CASSLRAGGAWYEQYF. The chain has TRBV27 and TRBJ2-7; the match to TRBD1 covers 8 bases. This CDR3 spans 16 amino acids. Germline CDR1 and CDR2: MNHEY and SMNVEV (reference sequence). V gave up 2 bases and J gave up 4 bases; unmatched junction bases: 10.